This passage covers 22 T cell receptor beta chains from one sample sequenced in a study of graft-versus-host responses after intestinal transplantation. The repertoire was sequenced with immunoSEQ multiplex PCR; TCRdb's copy has only in-frame clones and lacks some. The repertoire includes roughly 120,000 clones, about 93% of them detected once, and approximately 0.11% sits in the top ten. Antigen specificity for these receptors is unknown. Sequencing used unstimulated CD4+ T cells sorted from spleen or lymph node cells, obtained before intestinal transplant. The origin of the receptors is a human donor who received an intestinal transplant.

The chain uses TRBV19 and TRBJ1-1; weak D call: TRBD1 (5 bases). V lost 3 bases, J lost 5 bases, and 10 bases lay in between. This CDR3 region has 13 residues. The germline CDR1 and CDR2 sequences are LNHDA and SQIVND (reference sequence). In nucleotides, the CDR3 is TGTGCCAGTAGTATCGGGACGGAAACTGAAGCTTTCTTT. The encoded protein is CASSIGTETEAFF.

As DNA, the CDR3 is TGCGCCAGCAGCCTACTAGCGGGAGTAGGTGAGCAGTTCTTC. Amino acids: CASSLLAGVGEQFF. The chain employs TRBV5-1 and TRBJ2-1; 11 bases are a match to TRBD2. CDR1 is SGHRS, CDR2 YFSETQ, per germline. The junction had 6 bases not matched to a gene; V was cut back by 4 bases and J by 9 bases. CDR3 length equals 14 residues.

The chain joins TRBV7-9 to TRBJ1-3; a weak D match, TRBD1 (6 bases). The CDR3 runs 18 residues. Trimming removed 3 bases from V and 8 bases from J, with 26 bases in between. The germline CDR1 and CDR2 sequences are SEHNR and FQNEAQ (reference sequence). The chain's CDR3 is CASSFVYGGGAGEYTIYF. CDR3 sequence (DNA): TGTGCCAGCAGCTTTGTCTATGGCGGGGGCGCAGGGGAGTACACCATATATTTT. Supplemented by reference TRBV7-9 and TRBJ1-3, the full variable domain reads DTGVSQNPRHKITKRGQNVTFRCDPISEHNRLYWYRQTLGQGPEFLTYFQNEAQLEKSRLLSDRFSAERPKGSFSTLEIQRTEQGDSAMYLCASSFVYGGGAGEYTIYFGEGSWLTVV.

The CDR3 DNA follows: TGTGCCAGCACTCCTAGCGGGACCGACAATGAGCAGTTCTTC. This codes for CASTPSGTDNEQFF. V and J are TRBV7-3 and TRBJ2-1; 9 bases fit TRBD2. V lost 7 bases and J lost 5; bases outside the gene matches: 6. There are 14 residues in the CDR3. Germline V gene sequence: CDR1 SGHTA, CDR2 FQGTGA.

The rearrangement uses TRBV4-1 and TRBJ2-3; 8 bases are a match to TRBD1. The CDR3 covers 15 residues. J lost 3 bases, V lost 3 bases, and 5 bases had no gene match. In germline, CDR1 is MGHRA, CDR2 YSYEKL. CDR3 DNA: TGCGCCAGCAGCCAGGGACAGGTTGGGACAGATACGCAGTATTTT. Amino acid sequence: CASSQGQVGTDTQYF.

The rearrangement joins TRBV9 to TRBJ2-3; D may be TRBD2 (5 bases). V lost 3 bases to trimming and J lost 7 bases, with 15 bases between them. Germline V gene data show CDR1 as SGDLS and CDR2 as YYNGEE. The CDR3 consists of 14 residues. CDR3 region: CASSEDYNVNTQYF. For the CDR3, the DNA is TGTGCCAGCAGCGAAGACTATAACGTGAATACGCAGTATTTT.

The genes are TRBV5-1 and TRBJ1-5; the match to TRBD1 covers 7 bases. V lost 8 bases, J lost 0 bases, and 8 bases stayed unmatched. CDR3 size: 15 residues. Germline values: CDR1 SGHRS, CDR2 YFSETQ. Written as DNA, the CDR3 is TGCGCCAGGGAGGGACAGATGAATAGCAATCAGCCCCAGCATTTT. Translated: CAREGQMNSNQPQHF.

The chain is built from TRBV2 and TRBJ2-1; D remains ambiguous. CDR3 size: 14 residues. The V and J ends lost 5 bases and 5 bases respectively, with 13 bases between them. Germline V lookup: CDR1 SNHLY, CDR2 FYNNEI. The CDR3 protein is CASSLSLGNNEQFF. The CDR3 nucleotides are TGTGCCAGCAGTTTGTCCCTGGGGAACAATGAGCAGTTCTTC.

The chain combines TRBV30 with TRBJ2-7, with TRBD1 matching 10 bases. The CDR3 sequence is 15 residues long. With 1 base clipped from V and 3 bases from J, the junction kept 6 bases outside the gene matches. CDR1 and CDR2 from the germline V gene are GTSNPN and SVGIG (reference sequence). The CDR3 DNA follows: TGTGCCTGGAGTGCGACGGGGACAGGGGACTACGAGCAGTACTTC. As protein: CAWSATGTGDYEQYF.

The chain employs TRBV6-1 and TRBJ1-5; D gene ambiguous. The CDR3 length is 17 residues. Trimming stripped 2 bases from V and 3 bases from J, with 17 bases between. In germline, CDR1 is MNHNS, CDR2 SASEGT. CDR3 residues: CASSEYGLVNLNQPQHF. The CDR3 DNA is TGTGCCAGCAGTGAATATGGCCTCGTGAACCTCAATCAGCCCCAGCATTTT.

V usage is TRBV2 and J usage is TRBJ1-5; no reliable D call. V was clipped by 2 bases and J by 8 bases, with 13 bases between them. The CDR3 contains 14 residues. CDR1 is SNHLY and CDR2 is FYNNEI in the germline V gene. The CDR3 region has the DNA TGTGCCAGCAGTGAACGAACTGGAGTAAAGCCCCAGCATTTT. It specifies CASSERTGVKPQHF.

This chain links TRBV4-1 with TRBJ2-2; D is tentatively TRBD1 or TRBD2 (6 bases each). Germline V gives CDR1 MGHRA, CDR2 YSYEKL. The CDR3 is made up of 15 amino acids. Deletions cut 4 bases from V and 5 bases from J, with 14 bases between. CDR3 DNA sequence: TGCGCCAGCAGCCGGGGGGCAGTACGGACCGGGGAGCTGTTTTTT. This encodes CASSRGAVRTGELFF.

This rearrangement joins TRBV6-1 to TRBJ2-1; D uncertain. CDR3 length: 15 residues. The ends were cut back, 5 bases at V and 3 bases at J, with 14 bases in the middle. Germline V gene sequence: CDR1 MNHNS, CDR2 SASEGT. The CDR3 is CASSKIHPLYNEQFF. For the CDR3, the DNA is TGTGCCAGCAGTAAGATCCACCCCCTCTACAATGAGCAGTTCTTC.

The chain combines TRBV10-3 with TRBJ2-1, with TRBD1 identical over 7 bases. Germline CDR1 is ENHRY and CDR2 is SYGVKD. This CDR3 is 13 amino acids long. Trimming took 5 bases from V and 4 from J; bases not matched to a gene: 2. The CDR3 sequence is CAISYRGYNEQFF. The CDR3 bases are TGTGCCATCAGTTACAGGGGTTACAATGAGCAGTTCTTC.

The chain carries TRBV2 and TRBJ2-3; 8 bases fit TRBD2. The CDR3 is made up of 18 amino acids. Losses at the gene ends were 1 base for V and 3 bases for J; bases not matched to a gene: 12. Germline V gives CDR1 SNHLY, CDR2 FYNNEI. Written as DNA, the CDR3 is TGTGCCAGCAGTGAAGAAGGAGGGGGACGCGGGAGGACAGATACGCAGTATTTT. Protein sequence: CASSEEGGGRGRTDTQYF. Based on the CDR3 plus reference TRBV2 and TRBJ2-3, the full variable domain is EPEVTQTPSHQVTQMGQEVILRCVPISNHLYFYWYRQILGQKVEFLVSFYNNEISEKSEIFDDQFSVERPDGSNFTLKIRSTKLEDSAMYFCASSEEGGGRGRTDTQYFGPGTRLTVL.

Only one count was recorded for this clone. CDR3 loop: CAWSVRGNTEAFF. The CDR3 bases are TGTGCCTGGAGTGTCAGGGGAAACACTGAAGCTTTCTTT. V usage is TRBV30 and J usage is TRBJ1-1; possible D gene TRBD1, 6 bases. Germline CDR1 reads GTSNPN; CDR2 reads SVGIG (reference sequence). The CDR3 runs 13 residues. Trimming took 0 bases from V and 2 from J, leaving 7 bases between them.

The genes are TRBV2 and TRBJ2-4, with 8 bases that match TRBD2. The trim removed 6 bases at V and 4 bases at J, leaving 8 bases unmatched. The germline CDR1 and CDR2 sequences are SNHLY and FYNNEI. CDR3 size: 15 residues. CDR3 DNA sequence: TGTGCCAGCAGGAAGGGAGTAGCGGGAAAAAACATTCAGTACTTC. It codes for CASRKGVAGKNIQYF.

This clone appeared once. This chain links TRBV11-3 with TRBJ2-5; D unclear. Trimming left V 5 bases short and J 10 bases short, with 17 bases between. This CDR3 region has 13 residues. CDR1 is SGHNT and CDR2 is YENEEA in the germline V gene. CDR3 sequence (DNA): TGTGCCAGCAGCCGCGAAGCCATCGGCGTCCAGTACTTC. It encodes CASSREAIGVQYF.

This chain joins TRBV6-5 and TRBJ1-2, with 7 bases fitting TRBD1. Looked up from germline, CDR1 is MNHEY and CDR2 is SVGAGI. The V gene end was trimmed by 5 bases and the J gene end by 2 bases; junction bases not matched to a gene: 8. This CDR3 contains 15 residues. In nucleotides, the CDR3 is TGTGCCAGCAGTCCGCCGGGACAGATAAACTATGGCTACACCTTC. This encodes CASSPPGQINYGYTF.

The V call is TRBV5-8, the J call TRBJ1-4, with D hard to call. The germline V gene has CDR1 SGHTS and CDR2 YDEGEE. The ends were cut back, 2 bases at V and 0 bases at J, with 14 bases in the middle. The length of the CDR3 is 17 residues. Written as DNA, the CDR3 is TGTGCCAGCAGCTTTCACCTGACGGACGCAACTAATGAAAAACTGTTTTTT. Translating it yields CASSFHLTDATNEKLFF.

The chain joins TRBV5-1 to TRBJ2-7; TRBD2 might be the D (5 bases). From germline, CDR1 is SGHRS and CDR2 YFSETQ. The V end was cut by 1 base, the J end by 2 bases, with 10 bases between. The CDR3 spans 14 residues. The CDR3 sequence: CASSLRRGTYEQYF. CDR3 bases: TGCGCCAGCAGCTTGCGGAGAGGGACCTACGAGCAGTACTTC.

This clone was recorded a few times. V and J are TRBV10-2 and TRBJ2-2; no clear D. The ends were cut back, 7 bases at V and 7 bases at J, with 13 bases in the middle. The germline gives CDR1 WSHSY, CDR2 SAAADI. The CDR3 runs 13 residues. The CDR3 DNA reads as TGCGCCAGCACCCCGGCCTTCGGCGGGGAGCTGTTTTTT. Residues: CASTPAFGGELFF.